This T cell receptor beta chain was captured by sequencing in a study of shared clonotypes between healthy human individuals. Points from the study as a whole: Researchers sampled only blood; tissue repertoires likely differ.

This clone was seen more than once but under ten times. The antigen is undetermined. V shed 0 bases and J 2 bases; nucleotides not matched to a gene: 5. Germline V gene sequence: CDR1 SGDLS, CDR2 YYNGEE. This CDR3 spans 17 amino acids. Replicate sorted-subset PCRs were loaded with about 0.2 ug DNA, tens of thousands of T cell genomes. Sequenced by immunoSEQ multiplex PCR; TCRdb stores in-frame clones only, minus some. There are roughly 2.5 million clones in the sample; roughly nine tenths occur only once, and roughly 0.15% lies in the top ten. The receptor's source is a man younger than 30 in good health. The chain couples TRBV9 to TRBJ2-6; 7 nucleotides line up with TRBD1. Sequenced input: naive CD4+ T cells sorted from blood. Subset reported: CD45RA+ positively selected. CDR3 sequence reads: CASSVVLGGAGANVLTF. In DNA, the CDR3 is TGTGCCAGCAGCGTAGTATTAGGGGGCGCTGGGGCCAACGTCCTGACTTTC.